A selection of T cell receptor beta chains follows, all from one sample in a study of neurological immune-mediated disorders. A single record per CDR3 protein comes from TCRdb applying MiXCR to the 5' RACE reads. The sample includes tens of thousands of distinct CDR3 sequences, 5.5% to 7% seen only once; the top ten take approximately 2.1%. The sequenced material came from CD4+ T cells from blood. The receptor source for this set is a woman between 45 and 65 years old in good health. CDR3s include the opening cysteine and the closing phenylalanine or tryptophan. Each record gives: clone size, D gene, V gene, J gene, CDR3 protein, CDR3 DNA. D genes are given only for firm matches. Expanded clones are given a class, and other clones once, few, many or no size at all.

many	.	TRBV5-1	TRBJ2-3	CASSRGWTTDTQYF	TGCGCCAGCAGCCGAGGCTGGACCACAGATACGCAGTATTTT
many	.	TRBV20-1	TRBJ2-3	CSARASRDTQYF	TGCAGTGCTAGAGCCTCCAGGGATACGCAGTATTTT
medium-sized	.	TRBV15	TRBJ1-1	CATRITPNTEAFF	TGTGCCACCAGAATTACACCGAACACTGAAGCTTTCTTT
.	TRBD1	TRBV5-4	TRBJ1-1	CASSEPPGGSHTEAFF	TGTGCCAGCAGCGAACCACCAGGGGGCTCGCACACTGAAGCTTTCTTT
medium-sized	TRBD1	TRBV5-1	TRBJ1-1	CASSGGDSTEAFF	TGCGCCAGCAGCGGGGGGGACAGTACTGAAGCTTTCTTT
many	.	TRBV6-5	TRBJ2-1	CASSRQGYNEQFF	TGTGCCAGCAGCCGCCAGGGGTACAATGAGCAGTTCTTC
many	.	TRBV29-1	TRBJ2-5	CSVAQSYQETQYF	TGCAGCGTTGCCCAGAGCTACCAAGAGACCCAGTACTTC
many	.	TRBV29-1	TRBJ2-7	CSVFPETSYEQYF	TGCAGCGTTTTTCCGGAGACCTCCTACGAGCAGTACTTC
many	TRBD1	TRBV5-1	TRBJ1-6	CASSSHLTGENSPLHF	TGCGCCAGCAGCAGCCACCTAACAGGGGAAAATTCACCCCTCCACTTT
many	TRBD2	TRBV20-1	TRBJ2-3	CSAPTSGIADTQYF	TGCAGTGCTCCCACTAGCGGGATTGCAGATACGCAGTATTTT
many	.	TRBV18	TRBJ1-2	CASSTQANYGYTF	TGTGCCAGCTCAACGCAAGCTAACTATGGCTACACCTTC
many	.	TRBV20-1	TRBJ1-5	CSARGGGQPQHF	TGCAGTGCTAGAGGGGGGGGCCAGCCCCAGCATTTT
many	TRBD1	TRBV28	TRBJ2-1	CASSARGNRNEQFF	TGTGCCAGCAGTGCCAGGGGGAATAGGAATGAGCAGTTCTTC
medium-sized	.	TRBV5-1	TRBJ2-3	CASSLDQADTQYF	TGCGCCAGCAGCTTGGATCAGGCGGATACGCAGTATTTT
many	.	TRBV10-2	TRBJ1-3	CASREQDSSGNTIYF	TGCGCCAGCAGGGAACAGGACAGCTCTGGAAACACCATATATTTT
many	.	TRBV29-1	TRBJ2-2	CSVATKPTGELFF	TGCAGCGTTGCTACTAAACCCACCGGGGAGCTGTTTTTT
many	.	TRBV20-1	TRBJ1-2	CSCGEGYGYTF	TGCAGTTGTGGGGAGGGCTATGGCTACACCTTC
.	TRBD2	TRBV15	TRBJ2-2	CATSRGLAGATGELFF	TGTGCCACCAGCAGAGGGCTAGCGGGGGCTACCGGGGAGCTGTTTTTT
many	TRBD2	TRBV28	TRBJ2-3	CASSLVAGPTDTQYF	TGTGCCAGCAGTTTAGTAGCGGGTCCCACAGATACGCAGTATTTT
many	.	TRBV7-3	TRBJ2-1	CASSLKGQKGAYNEQFF	TGTGCCAGCAGCTTAAAAGGGCAGAAAGGGGCCTACAATGAGCAGTTCTTC
few	.	TRBV28	TRBJ2-7	CASRPQMGSRVGYEQYF	TGTGCCAGCAGACCCCAGATGGGTAGCAGGGTGGGGTACGAGCAGTACTTC
.	.	TRBV4-1	TRBJ1-2	CASSQDESRSYGYTF	TGCGCCAGCAGCCAAGATGAGAGTAGGAGCTATGGCTACACCTTC
many	.	TRBV9	TRBJ1-3	CASSGTVSLAGNTIYF	TGTGCCAGCAGCGGGACAGTTTCACTTGCTGGAAACACCATATATTTT
medium-sized	.	TRBV5-1	TRBJ2-7	CASSLITGKVPYEQYF	TGCGCCAGCAGCTTGATAACAGGGAAGGTACCCTACGAGCAGTACTTC
many	TRBD2	TRBV6-2/TRBV6-3	TRBJ2-7	CASRPSGRANYEQYF	TGTGCCAGCAGGCCTAGCGGGAGGGCAAACTACGAGCAGTACTTC
many	.	TRBV12-3/TRBV12-4	TRBJ2-5	CASSLRETQYF	TGTGCCAGCAGCCTTCGCGAGACCCAGTACTTC
many	.	TRBV20-1	TRBJ1-3	CSALGITGNTIYF	TGCAGTGCCCTCGGAATTACTGGAAACACCATATATTTT
.	TRBD1	TRBV5-4	TRBJ1-1	CASSLADRGHTEAFF	TGTGCCAGCAGCTTGGCAGACAGGGGGCACACTGAAGCTTTCTTT
many	.	TRBV5-1	TRBJ2-7	CASSLKGGYEQYF	TGCGCCAGCAGCTTGAAGGGGGGCTACGAGCAGTACTTC
medium-sized	.	TRBV7-9	TRBJ2-1	CASSPGTYGGEQFF	TGTGCCAGCAGCCCCGGGACCTATGGTGGTGAGCAGTTCTTC
many	.	TRBV6-1	TRBJ2-2	CASSEVNGELFF	TGTGCCAGCAGTGAAGTTAACGGGGAGCTGTTTTTT
many	.	TRBV5-1	TRBJ2-1	CASTIEAGANEQFF	TGCGCCAGCACAATAGAGGCGGGGGCAAATGAGCAGTTCTTC
many	TRBD1	TRBV20-1	TRBJ2-7	CSANDRANEQYF	TGCAGTGCTAACGACAGGGCCAACGAGCAGTACTTC
many	.	TRBV14	TRBJ1-2	CASSPRTAYGYTF	TGTGCCAGCAGCCCCCGGACGGCGTATGGCTACACCTTC
many	.	TRBV15	TRBJ2-3	CATSRDRPEGDTQYF	TGTGCCACCAGCAGAGACAGGCCAGAGGGAGATACGCAGTATTTT
many	TRBD2	TRBV14	TRBJ2-1	CASSQVASGRSEQFF	TGTGCCAGCAGCCAAGTGGCTAGCGGGAGGAGTGAGCAGTTCTTC
many	.	TRBV5-1	TRBJ2-1	CASSTPSGKNEQFF	TGCGCCAGCAGCACCCCGTCCGGGAAGAATGAGCAGTTCTTC
.	.	TRBV27	TRBJ2-2	CASSLTRLGELFF	TGTGCCAGCAGTCTGACCCGGCTCGGGGAGCTGTTTTTT
many	TRBD2	TRBV9	TRBJ2-1	CASTPSGLAGSDEQFF	TGTGCCAGCACCCCATCTGGACTAGCGGGTTCGGATGAGCAGTTCTTC
many	TRBD1	TRBV6-5	TRBJ2-5	CASSSPDRDMQETQYF	TGTGCCAGCAGTTCCCCGGACAGGGATATGCAAGAGACCCAGTACTTC
many	TRBD2	TRBV2	TRBJ2-7	CASTRTSGGAAYEQYF	TGTGCCAGCACCCGGACTAGCGGGGGGGCCGCCTACGAGCAGTACTTC
many	.	TRBV3-1	TRBJ2-1	CASSQEEGVEEQFF	TGTGCCAGCAGCCAAGAAGAGGGGGTGGAGGAGCAGTTCTTC
many	.	TRBV5-1	TRBJ2-1	CASSLGLAPLDEQFF	TGCGCCAGCAGCTTGGGGCTAGCGCCCCTCGATGAGCAGTTCTTC
few	TRBD2	TRBV2	TRBJ2-3	CASSGIAGLGDTQYF	TGTGCCAGCAGTGGGATAGCGGGGTTAGGGGATACGCAGTATTTT
many	TRBD1	TRBV7-9	TRBJ1-6	CASSLDRGVAGSYNSPLHF	TGTGCCAGCAGCTTGGACAGGGGCGTCGCGGGGTCCTATAATTCACCCCTCCACTTT
many	.	TRBV27	TRBJ1-2	CASRTKLLDDYGYTF	TGTGCCAGCAGAACGAAACTGCTGGATGACTATGGCTACACCTTC
many	.	TRBV20-1	TRBJ1-1	CSALVSNARNTEAFF	TGCAGTGCTCTGGTGTCGAATGCCAGGAACACTGAAGCTTTCTTT
many	.	TRBV10-3	TRBJ2-6	CAISEGPKAGANVLTF	TGTGCCATCAGTGAGGGACCCAAGGCTGGGGCCAACGTCCTGACTTTC
many	TRBD2	TRBV28	TRBJ2-1	CASTARAGGKAYNEQFF	TGTGCCAGCACCGCTCGGGCGGGAGGGAAAGCCTACAATGAGCAGTTCTTC
many	TRBD2	TRBV18	TRBJ2-2	CASLPGLALTGELFF	TGTGCCAGCTTACCGGGACTAGCGCTCACCGGGGAGCTGTTTTTT
many	TRBD2	TRBV4-3	TRBJ2-7	CASSQDRSGRYEQYF	TGCGCCAGCAGCCAAGATAGAAGCGGGAGATACGAGCAGTACTTC
many	.	TRBV7-2	TRBJ1-1	CASSLVGLAFTEAFF	TGTGCCAGCAGCTTAGTTGGTTTGGCGTTCACTGAAGCTTTCTTT
many	.	TRBV7-2	TRBJ1-2	CASSTRDGTIGGYTF	TGTGCCAGCAGCACCAGGGACGGAACTATTGGGGGCTACACCTTC
many	.	TRBV27	TRBJ2-7	CASSLGAPLYEQYF	TGTGCCAGCAGTTTGGGGGCACCCCTCTACGAGCAGTACTTC
many	.	TRBV28	TRBJ2-3	CASSLTTRGLTDTQYF	TGTGCCAGCAGTTTAACGACTAGAGGGCTCACAGATACGCAGTATTTT
.	.	TRBV3-1	TRBJ2-3	CASSQAGTPTQYF	TGTGCCAGCAGCCAAGCGGGAACGCCTACGCAGTATTTT
many	.	TRBV5-1	TRBJ2-1	CASSLEESEQFF	TGCGCCAGCAGCTTGGAGGAATCCGAGCAGTTCTTC